One and the same sample provided the 22 T cell receptor beta chains below, sequenced in a study of cytomegalovirus exposure and HLA in healthy donors. Primers for the PCR totalled 60 Vbeta and 13 Jbeta. The data were produced by immunoSEQ multiplex PCR, yet TCRdb's version contains in-frame clones alone and is incomplete. The table shows nearly 95,000 clones, with approximately 7.1% occurring only once. The sequenced sample was PBMCs. All receptors come from a man between 50 and 59 years old in good health and CMV-seronegative.

This clone was found a few times. The chain couples TRBV28 to TRBJ2-1; the D gene is possibly TRBD2 (5 bases). The CDR3 sequence is 13 residues long. The V end lost 10 bases, the J end lost 5 bases, and 15 bases lay between the germline ends. Germline V gene sequence: CDR1 MDHEN, CDR2 SYDVKM. The CDR3 DNA reads TGTGCCACCGGACTCAGCGGCCACAATGAGCAGTTCTTC. Its protein product is CATGLSGHNEQFF.

This clone has a handful of counts. CDR3 nucleotide sequence: TGTGCCAGCTCCAAACCTTCGACAGGGGGGAACACTGAAGCTTTCTTT. It encodes CASSKPSTGGNTEAFF. This chain joins TRBV18 and TRBJ1-1, with TRBD1 matching over 9 bases. The trim removed 6 bases at V and 1 base at J, leaving 9 bases unmatched. The germline CDR1 and CDR2 sequences are KGHSH and LQKENI. The CDR3 has 16 residues.

The chain is built from TRBV18 and TRBJ2-2; 8 bases fit TRBD1. The CDR3 is 15 residues long. Germline trimming cut 4 bases from V and 5 bases from J; bases unmatched to any gene: 6. The germline gives CDR1 KGHSH, CDR2 LQKENI. Written as DNA, the CDR3 is TGTGCCAGCTCACTAGGACAGGGCCTGACCGGGGAGCTGTTTTTT. Translating gives CASSLGQGLTGELFF.

The rearrangement links TRBV5-1 to TRBJ2-4; possible D gene TRBD2, 5 bases. This CDR3 is 15 amino acids long. In germline, CDR1 is SGHRS, CDR2 YFSETQ. The V gene lost 0 bases and the J gene lost 0 bases, with 7 bases spanning the gap. The DNA of the CDR3 is TGCGCCAGCAGCTTGGGAGGACTAGCCAAAAACATTCAGTACTTC. Translating it yields CASSLGGLAKNIQYF. Together with reference TRBV5-1 and TRBJ2-4, the CDR3 gives the full variable domain: KAGVTQTPRYLIKTRGQQVTLSCSPISGHRSVSWYQQTPGQGLQFLFEYFSETQRNKGNFPGRFSGRQFSNSRSEMNVSTLELGDSALYLCASSLGGLAKNIQYFGAGTRLSVL.

The table lists this clone with a few counts. This sequence joins TRBV19 and TRBJ2-7, with 16 bases aligning to TRBD2. Trimming at V came to 4 bases and at J to 5 bases, leaving 5 bases not matched to a gene. The CDR3 sequence is 16 residues long. Germline V gene lookup returns CDR1 LNHDA and CDR2 SQIVND (reference sequence). The CDR3 DNA reads as TGTGCCAGTAGTACATCCGGGACTAGCGGGAGGGACGAGCAGTACTTC. It yields the protein CASSTSGTSGRDEQYF. The variable domain in full, completed from reference TRBV19 and TRBJ2-7, reads DGGITQSPKYLFRKEGQNVTLSCEQNLNHDAMYWYRQDPGQGLRLIYYSQIVNDFQKGDIAEGYSVSREKKESFPLTVTSAQKNPTAFYLCASSTSGTSGRDEQYFGPGTRLTVT.

V is TRBV27 and J is TRBJ1-6; the match to TRBD1 covers 7 bases. The J segment lost 0 bases and the V segment lost 1 base, leaving 6 bases of the junction unmatched. Germline values: CDR1 MNHEY, CDR2 SMNVEV (reference sequence). CDR3 length: 18 residues. The CDR3 loop is CASSLWWDSRSYNSPLHF. CDR3 bases: TGTGCCAGCAGTTTATGGTGGGACAGCCGCTCCTATAATTCACCCCTCCACTTT.

The J gene is TRBJ1-4, the V gene TRBV5-6; unclear D gene. This CDR3 region has 15 residues. Germline V gene data show CDR1 as SGHDT and CDR2 as YYEEEE. V lost 2 bases and J 7 bases, leaving 15 bases between the germline ends. CDR3 residues: CASSFYGSSGEKLFF. The CDR3 DNA follows: TGTGCCAGCAGCTTTTATGGATCCAGCGGTGAAAAACTGTTTTTT.

This clone was observed many times. The chain recombines TRBV6-4 with TRBJ2-3, with 10 bases matching TRBD2. Looked up from germline, CDR1 is MRHNA and CDR2 is SNTAGT. The V gene end was trimmed by 5 bases and the J gene end by 3 bases; junction bases not matched to a gene: 5. CDR3 length: 15 amino acids. The CDR3 DNA reads as TGTGCCAGCAGTCTCATAGCGGGAGGAACAGATACGCAGTATTTT. Translated, it gives CASSLIAGGTDTQYF.

This clone has only a few counts. The chain couples TRBV27 to TRBJ2-7; TRBD2 agrees at 8 bases. From germline, CDR1 is MNHEY and CDR2 SMNVEV (reference sequence). The CDR3 contains 15 residues. V lost 0 bases and J lost 3; bases outside the gene matches: 4. The CDR3 region has the DNA TGTGCCAGCAGTTTATCGTTAGCGGGGCACTACGAGCAGTACTTC. As protein: CASSLSLAGHYEQYF.

The genes are TRBV29-1 and TRBJ2-5, with D tentatively TRBD2 (6 bases). Germline loops: CDR1 SQVTM, CDR2 ANQGSEA. V was cut by 7 bases and J by 13 bases, with 22 bases left in between. The CDR3 runs 12 residues. This CDR3 reads CSALRDSRTWYF. CDR3 sequence (DNA): TGCAGCGCCCTCCGGGACTCGCGGACTTGGTACTTC.

This clone was recorded a few times. The V and J genes are TRBV2 and TRBJ1-2; D perhaps matches TRBD1 (6 bases). From germline, CDR1 is SNHLY and CDR2 FYNNEI. The CDR3 has 12 residues. Trimming took 4 bases from V and 5 from J, leaving 8 bases between them. The DNA of the CDR3 is TGTGCCAGCAGTGCTCAGGGGTATGGCTACACCTTC. It encodes CASSAQGYGYTF.

The chain carries TRBV2 and TRBJ2-5; 11 positions match TRBD2. The germline V gene has CDR1 SNHLY and CDR2 FYNNEI. J gave up 1 base and V 6 bases, and 7 bases lay outside the gene matches. CDR3 length: 16 amino acids. The CDR3 DNA is TGTGCCAGCAGGAAGAGACTAGCGGGGACCCAAGAGACCCAGTACTTC. Amino acid sequence: CASRKRLAGTQETQYF.

The V call is TRBV7-6, the J call TRBJ2-1, with 7 bases matching TRBD2. The CDR3 spans 15 residues. After removal of 4 bases from V and 2 bases from J, the junction contained 5 bases not matched to a gene. Per germline, CDR1 SGHVS and CDR2 FNYEAQ. For the CDR3, the DNA is TGTGCCAGCAGCTCTCGGGACTACGCCTACAATGAGCAGTTCTTC. Translating it yields CASSSRDYAYNEQFF.

This chain uses TRBV28 with TRBJ1-3; D possibly corresponds to TRBD1 (6 bases). The CDR3 has 14 amino acids. Trimming took 7 bases from V and 0 from J, leaving 10 bases between them. Per germline, CDR1 MDHEN and CDR2 SYDVKM. CDR3 coding DNA: TGTGCCAGCAAAACAGGGACCTCTGGAAACACCATATATTTT. Encoded protein: CASKTGTSGNTIYF.

This clone was seen at least ten times. In DNA, the CDR3 is TGTGCCAGCAGTTACGGTTTGGAGTGGTACACCTTC. Protein sequence: CASSYGLEWYTF. V and J are TRBV6-6 and TRBJ1-2; D is unclear. Trimming took off 2 bases at V and 11 bases at J, with 12 bases between the two ends. Per the germline V gene, CDR1 is MNHNY and CDR2 is SVGAGI (reference sequence). CDR3 length equals 12 residues.

The chain couples TRBV5-1 to TRBJ1-1, with D unclear. This CDR3 spans 14 amino acids. Germline V gives CDR1 SGHRS, CDR2 YFSETQ. The germline V and J ends were trimmed by 3 bases and 4 bases, with 13 bases remaining between them. The CDR3 here is CASSSPGKTTEAFF. CDR3 bases: TGCGCCAGCAGCTCACCTGGCAAAACCACTGAAGCTTTCTTT.

There are a few counts of this clone. The CDR3 loop is CASSSGTGRVLGETQYF. CDR3 DNA: TGCGCCAGCAGCTCCGGGACAGGGAGGGTACTCGGGGAGACCCAGTACTTC. V and J are TRBV5-1 and TRBJ2-5; 9 positions agree with TRBD1. CDR3 length equals 17 residues. With 3 bases clipped from V and 5 bases from J, the junction kept 14 bases outside the gene matches. Germline CDR1 SGHRS, CDR2 YFSETQ.

Remarks on this clone: Compared with germline, one end of the junction differs, possibly owing to a read error. V gene TRBV5-1 combines with J gene TRBJ2-2; perhaps TRBD2 as D (6 bases). Germline V gives CDR1 SGHRS, CDR2 YFSETQ. The CDR3 extends over 15 amino acids. CDR3 in amino acids: CASSTDYRPTGELLF. The CDR3 bases are TGCGCCAGCAGTACGGACTACCGACCCACCGGGGAGCTGCTTTTT.

The chain carries TRBV19 and TRBJ1-1; the D is unclear. The V and J ends lost 8 bases and 1 base respectively, with 11 bases between them. Per the germline V gene, CDR1 is LNHDA and CDR2 is SQIVND (reference sequence). The CDR3 totals 13 residues. The CDR3 sequence is CASQGGWNTEAFF. DNA for the CDR3: TGTGCCAGTCAAGGCGGGTGGAACACTGAAGCTTTCTTT.

This clone was seen only a few times. The J gene is TRBJ1-6, the V gene TRBV5-1; tentative D call: TRBD1 (5 bases). V was clipped by 2 bases and J by 11 bases, with 8 bases between them. The germline gives CDR1 SGHRS, CDR2 YFSETQ. This CDR3 comprises 12 residues. CDR3 in amino acids: CASSFMGPPLHF. CDR3 nucleotides: TGCGCCAGCAGCTTCATGGGGCCACCCCTCCACTTT.

The chain combines TRBV6-5 with TRBJ2-7; D is possibly TRBD1 (6 bases). V gave up 11 bases and J gave up 0 bases, with 14 bases separating them. Germline V gene lookup returns CDR1 MNHEY and CDR2 SVGAGI. The CDR3 loop spans 13 amino acids. The CDR3 DNA reads as TGTGCCTCATCCACGGACAGCTCCTACGAGCAGTACTTC. Translated: CASSTDSSYEQYF.

This clone was picked up a small number of times. V gene TRBV7-3 combines with J gene TRBJ2-5; possibly TRBD2 for D (6 bases). The germline gives CDR1 SGHTA, CDR2 FQGTGA. The CDR3 loop spans 13 amino acids. V was shortened by 3 bases and J by 1 base, with 6 bases between the two germline ends. CDR3 protein: CASSLEGQETQYF. The CDR3 DNA is TGTGCCAGCAGCTTGGAGGGCCAAGAGACCCAGTACTTC.